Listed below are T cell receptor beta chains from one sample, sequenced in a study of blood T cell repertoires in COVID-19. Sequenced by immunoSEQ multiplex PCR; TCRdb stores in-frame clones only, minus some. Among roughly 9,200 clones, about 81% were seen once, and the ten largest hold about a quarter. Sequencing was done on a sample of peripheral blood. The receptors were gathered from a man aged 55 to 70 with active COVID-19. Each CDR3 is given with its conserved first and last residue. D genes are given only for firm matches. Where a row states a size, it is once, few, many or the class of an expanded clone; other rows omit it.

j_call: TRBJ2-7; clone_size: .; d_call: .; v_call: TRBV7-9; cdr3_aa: CASSLAGPGHEQYF; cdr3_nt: TGTGCCAGCAGCTTAGCGGGCCCAGGCCACGAGCAGTACTTC
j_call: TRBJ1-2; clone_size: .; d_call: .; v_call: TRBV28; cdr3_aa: CASSPRQLPIGYTF; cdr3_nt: TGTGCCAGCAGTCCTCGACAGCTACCCATTGGCTACACCTTC
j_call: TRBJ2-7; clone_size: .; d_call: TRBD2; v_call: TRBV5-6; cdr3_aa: CASSLAFGGSSYEQYF; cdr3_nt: TGTGCCAGCAGCTTGGCCTTCGGGGGGTCATCCTACGAGCAGTACTTC
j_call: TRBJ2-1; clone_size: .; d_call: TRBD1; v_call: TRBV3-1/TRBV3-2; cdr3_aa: CASSQGPTGGNEQFF; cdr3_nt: TGTGCCAGCAGCCAAGGTCCGACAGGGGGCAATGAGCAGTTCTTC
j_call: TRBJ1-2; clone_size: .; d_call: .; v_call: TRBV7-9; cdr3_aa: CATDTARSYTF; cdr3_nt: TGTGCCACAGACACGGCCCGTTCCTACACCTTC
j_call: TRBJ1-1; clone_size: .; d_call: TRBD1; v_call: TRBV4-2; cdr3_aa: CASSQWDRGTEAFF; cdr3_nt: TGTGCCAGCAGCCAATGGGACAGGGGAACTGAAGCTTTCTTT
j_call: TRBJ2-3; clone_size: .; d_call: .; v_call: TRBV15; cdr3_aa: CATSRDGWGVGTDTQYF; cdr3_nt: TGTGCCACCAGCAGAGATGGGTGGGGGGTAGGCACAGATACGCAGTATTTT
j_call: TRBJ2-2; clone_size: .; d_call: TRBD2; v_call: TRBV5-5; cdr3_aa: CASSLVQRGTGELFF; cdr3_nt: TGTGCCAGCAGCTTGGTACAGCGGGGCACCGGGGAGCTGTTTTTT
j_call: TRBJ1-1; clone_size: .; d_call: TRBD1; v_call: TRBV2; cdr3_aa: CASITTDRGPGKAFF; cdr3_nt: TGTGCCAGCATTACCACGGACAGGGGGCCCGGTAAAGCTTTCTTT
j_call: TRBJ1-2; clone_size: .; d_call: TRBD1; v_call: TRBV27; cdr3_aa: CASSPKGQGPNYGYTF; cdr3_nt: TGTGCCAGCAGTCCGAAGGGACAGGGACCAAACTATGGCTACACCTTC
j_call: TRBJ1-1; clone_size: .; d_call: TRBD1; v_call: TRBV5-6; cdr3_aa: CASSQGQGALGGEAFF; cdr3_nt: TGTGCCAGCAGCCAGGGACAGGGGGCGCTTGGCGGTGAAGCTTTCTTT
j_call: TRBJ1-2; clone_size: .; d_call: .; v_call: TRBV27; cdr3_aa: CASSDSDSLNYGYTF; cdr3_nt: TGTGCCAGCAGTGACTCTGACTCGCTTAACTATGGCTACACCTTC
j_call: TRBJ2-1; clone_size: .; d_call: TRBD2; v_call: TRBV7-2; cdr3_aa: CASSLRTSGGENEQFF; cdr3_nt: TGTGCCAGCAGCTTAAGAACTAGCGGGGGGGAAAATGAGCAGTTCTTC
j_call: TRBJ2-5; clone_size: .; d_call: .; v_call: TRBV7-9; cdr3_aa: CASSPVGAQETQYF; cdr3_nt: TGTGCCAGCAGCCCTGTAGGAGCGCAAGAGACCCAGTACTTC
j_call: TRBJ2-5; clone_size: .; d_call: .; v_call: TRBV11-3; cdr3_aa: CASSLNGRETQYF; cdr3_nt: TGTGCCAGCAGCTTAAACGGGAGAGAGACCCAGTACTTC
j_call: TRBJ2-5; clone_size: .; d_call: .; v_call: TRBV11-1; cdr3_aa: CASSFSGETQYF; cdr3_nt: TGTGCCAGCAGCTTTTCGGGAGAGACCCAGTACTTC
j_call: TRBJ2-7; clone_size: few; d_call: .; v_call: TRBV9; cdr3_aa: CASSELERPYEQYF; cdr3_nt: TGTGCCAGCAGCGAGTTGGAGCGCCCCTACGAGCAGTACTTC
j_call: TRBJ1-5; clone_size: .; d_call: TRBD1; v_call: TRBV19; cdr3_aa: CASSSWDRGDHQPQHF; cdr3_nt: TGTGCCAGTAGTAGCTGGGACAGGGGGGATCATCAGCCCCAGCATTTT
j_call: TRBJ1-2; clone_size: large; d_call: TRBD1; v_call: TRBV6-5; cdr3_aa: CASSPQTGTVYGYTF; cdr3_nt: TGTGCCAGCAGTCCCCAGACAGGGACCGTCTATGGCTACACCTTC
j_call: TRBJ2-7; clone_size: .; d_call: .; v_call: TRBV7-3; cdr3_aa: CASSHGQLHSYEQYF; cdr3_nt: TGTGCCAGCAGCCACGGACAGCTACACTCCTACGAGCAGTACTTC
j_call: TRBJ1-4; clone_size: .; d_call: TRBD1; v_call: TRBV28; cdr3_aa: CASSSRTGTLEKLFF; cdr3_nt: TGTGCCAGCAGTTCCCGGACAGGGACTTTGGAAAAACTGTTTTTT
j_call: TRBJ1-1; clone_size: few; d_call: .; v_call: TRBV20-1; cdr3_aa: CSAPMNTEAFF; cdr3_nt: TGCAGTGCTCCTATGAACACTGAAGCTTTCTTT
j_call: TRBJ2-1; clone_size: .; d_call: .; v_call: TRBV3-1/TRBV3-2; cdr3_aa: CASILSRRAQFYNEQFF; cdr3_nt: TGTGCCAGCATCCTCTCTCGGCGGGCACAATTCTACAATGAGCAGTTCTTC
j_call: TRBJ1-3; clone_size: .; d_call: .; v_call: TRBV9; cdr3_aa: CASSVSLTGNTIYF; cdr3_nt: TGTGCCAGCAGCGTATCCCTTACTGGAAACACCATATATTTT
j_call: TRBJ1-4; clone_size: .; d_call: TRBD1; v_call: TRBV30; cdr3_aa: CAWSAGDRENEKLFF; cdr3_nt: TGTGCCTGGAGTGCCGGGGACAGGGAGAATGAAAAACTGTTTTTT
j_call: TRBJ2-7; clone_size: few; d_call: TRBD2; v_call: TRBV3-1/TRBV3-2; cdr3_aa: CASSQVRGAAYEQYF; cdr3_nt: TGTGCCAGCAGCCAAGTGCGGGGGGCTGCCTACGAGCAGTACTTC
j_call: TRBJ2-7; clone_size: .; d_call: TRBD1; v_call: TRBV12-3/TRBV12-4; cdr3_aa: CASSSDRAYEQYF; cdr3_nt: TGTGCCAGCAGTTCTGACAGGGCCTACGAGCAGTACTTC
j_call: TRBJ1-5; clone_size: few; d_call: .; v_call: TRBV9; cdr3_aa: CASSSGWGNQPQHF; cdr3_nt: TGTGCCAGCAGCTCGGGGTGGGGCAATCAGCCCCAGCATTTT
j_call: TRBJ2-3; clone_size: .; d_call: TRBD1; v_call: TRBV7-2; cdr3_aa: CASSGRGDTQYF; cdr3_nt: TGTGCCAGCAGCGGCAGGGGGGATACGCAGTATTTT
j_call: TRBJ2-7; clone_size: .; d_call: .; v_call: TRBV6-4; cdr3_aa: CASSDAGTLSYEQYF; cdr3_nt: TGTGCCAGCAGTGACGCCGGGACACTCTCCTACGAGCAGTACTTC
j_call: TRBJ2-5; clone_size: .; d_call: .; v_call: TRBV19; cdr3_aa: CASSISGQGPETQYF; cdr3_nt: TGTGCCAGTAGTATTTCCGGTCAGGGCCCCGAGACCCAGTACTTC
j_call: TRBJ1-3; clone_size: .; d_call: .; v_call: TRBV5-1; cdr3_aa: CASSLEGNGGNTIYF; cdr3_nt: TGCGCCAGCAGCTTGGAGGGGAACGGGGGAAACACCATATATTTT
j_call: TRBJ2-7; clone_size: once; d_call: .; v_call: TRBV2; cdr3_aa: CASSVPGTAYEQYF; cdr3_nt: TGTGCCAGCAGTGTTCCGGGAACCGCCTACGAGCAGTACTTC
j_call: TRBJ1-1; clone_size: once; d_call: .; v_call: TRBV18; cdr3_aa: CASSSHRIPNAEAFF; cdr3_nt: TGTGCCAGCTCATCTCACAGGATCCCCAACGCTGAAGCTTTCTTT
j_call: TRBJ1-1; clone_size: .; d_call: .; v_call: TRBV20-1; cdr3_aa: CSAPFNTEAFF; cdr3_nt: TGCAGTGCTCCTTTCAACACTGAAGCTTTCTTT
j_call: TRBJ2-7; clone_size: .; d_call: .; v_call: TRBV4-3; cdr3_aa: CASSQGRSEQYF; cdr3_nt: TGCGCCAGCAGCCAAGGGAGGTCCGAGCAGTACTTC
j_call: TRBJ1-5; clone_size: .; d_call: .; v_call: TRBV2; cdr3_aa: CASSERGLGGGNQPQHF; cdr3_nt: TGTGCCAGCAGTGAACGAGGACTGGGGGGAGGCAATCAGCCCCAGCATTTT
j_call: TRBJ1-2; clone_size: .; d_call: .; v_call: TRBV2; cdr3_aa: CASRRGLSNYGYTF; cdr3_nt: TGTGCCAGCAGACGAGGACTTTCTAACTATGGCTACACCTTC
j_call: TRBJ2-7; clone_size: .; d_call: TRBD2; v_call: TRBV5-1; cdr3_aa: CASSLTIGTSISYEQYF; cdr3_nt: TGCGCCAGCAGCTTGACAATTGGGACTAGCATTTCCTACGAGCAGTACTTC
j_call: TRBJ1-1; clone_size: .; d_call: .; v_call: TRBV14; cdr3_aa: CASSQARGLAFF; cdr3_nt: TGTGCCAGCAGCCAAGCCAGGGGTTTGGCTTTCTTT
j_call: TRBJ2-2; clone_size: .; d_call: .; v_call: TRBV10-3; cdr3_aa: CAISETGSTGELFF; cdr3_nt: TGTGCCATCAGTGAGACAGGGTCCACCGGGGAGCTGTTTTTT
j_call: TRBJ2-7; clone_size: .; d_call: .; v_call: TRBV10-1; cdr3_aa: CASTPKFGVSSEQYF; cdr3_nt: TGCGCCAGCACCCCAAAGTTCGGGGTCTCTTCCGAGCAGTACTTC